This T cell receptor beta chain was documented in a study of cytomegalovirus exposure and HLA in healthy donors. In germline, CDR1 is SGHRS, CDR2 YFSETQ. This CDR3 is 13 amino acids long. Trimming took 4 bases from V and 7 from J, leaving 12 bases between them. The PCR contained 60 Vbeta and 13 Jbeta primers. The assay was immunoSEQ multiplex PCR, and TCRdb's table has in-frame clones only and misses some. The table lists 170,000 or so clones, more than 80% of them singletons, with under 5% in the top ten. The origin of this receptor is a man between 18 and 35 years old in good health and CMV-seronegative. The sequencing input was PBMCs. The rearrangement uses TRBV5-1 and TRBJ2-1; D call uncertain. The CDR3: CASSTRSENEQFF. In DNA, the CDR3 is TGCGCCAGCAGCACCAGGTCTGAGAATGAGCAGTTCTTC.